These 17 T cell receptor beta chains were all obtained from the same sample, sequenced in a study of T cell responses to AZD1222 COVID-19 vaccine. Using immunoSEQ multiplex PCR, the repertoire was profiled, and TCRdb retains in-frame clones only, with some absent. This sample has under 150,000 clones; roughly 92% occur once, and the top ten carry more than 4.5%. Source: peripheral blood, taken on day 0 of AZD1222 vaccination. The receptors shown here come from an adult in good health.

The V and J genes are TRBV5-1 and TRBJ1-1, with TRBD1 identical over 7 bases. The germline gives CDR1 SGHRS, CDR2 YFSETQ. The CDR3 spans 15 residues. Trimming took 0 bases from V and 0 from J; bases not matched to a gene: 2. The CDR3 DNA follows: TGCGCCAGCAGCTTGGAGGGACAGATGAACACTGAAGCTTTCTTT. Its protein is CASSLEGQMNTEAFF.

The V call is TRBV5-8, the J call TRBJ1-5; 8 bases are a match to TRBD1. Germline V gene sequence: CDR1 SGHTS, CDR2 YDEGEE. CDR3 length equals 16 residues. Trimming removed 6 bases from V and 4 bases from J; junction bases left unmatched: 12. CDR3 protein: CASTPLSGQDNQPQHF. DNA of the CDR3: TGTGCCAGCACACCTTTATCGGGACAGGATAATCAGCCCCAGCATTTT.

As concerns this clone: This same CDR3 is encoded by further DNA sequences in the sample. The chain has TRBV7-2 and TRBJ2-5; D unresolved. Germline V gene data show CDR1 as SGHTA and CDR2 as FQGNSA. The V gene lost 2 bases and the J gene lost 3 bases, with 1 base spanning the gap. This CDR3 contains 11 residues. This chain's CDR3 is CASSLKETQYF. CDR3 bases: TGTGCCAGCAGCTTAAAAGAGACCCAGTACTTC.

The chain links TRBV3-1 (or the pseudogene TRBV3-2) to TRBJ2-3; 9 nucleotides match TRBD2. V lost 5 bases and J lost 0; bases outside the gene matches: 9. This CDR3 is built from 17 residues. Germline V gene lookup returns CDR1 LGHDT and CDR2 YNNKEL (reference sequence). The CDR3 bases are TGTGCCAGCAGCGCCCGCGGGGGGGCCTCTAGCACAGATACGCAGTATTTT. Protein product: CASSARGGASSTDTQYF.

For this clone: An end of the junction differs from the germline gene, which may be a read error. CDR3: CASSPTSGGPQETQYF. Written as DNA, the CDR3 is TGTGCTAGCAGCCCTACTAGCGGGGGGCCCCAAGAGACCCAGTACTTC. The V gene is TRBV7-7, the J gene TRBJ2-5; 12 nucleotides agree with TRBD2. CDR3 length equals 16 residues. CDR1 is SSHAT and CDR2 is FNYEAQ in the germline V gene (reference sequence).

This clone was seen a single time. J is TRBJ2-1 and V is TRBV2; perhaps TRBD2 as D (5 bases). CDR1 and CDR2 (germline): SNHLY, FYNNEI. The CDR3 is made up of 15 amino acids. Between the trimmed V and J ends, which lost 6 bases and 3 bases, there was a span of 15 bases. The CDR3 nucleotides are TGTGCCAGCAGGGAGGAACTAGGCTTCTACAATGAGCAGTTCTTC. This sequence encodes CASREELGFYNEQFF.

The chain employs TRBV24-1 and TRBJ2-2; D gene ambiguous. V lost 5 bases, J lost 5 bases, and 8 bases lay in between. Germline CDR1 reads KGHDR; CDR2 reads SFDVKD. The CDR3 sequence is 13 residues long. The CDR3 sequence is CATSVSRTGELFF. CDR3 bases: TGTGCCACCAGTGTATCGAGAACCGGGGAGCTGTTTTTT.

V gene TRBV5-4 combines with J gene TRBJ2-2; possibly TRBD2 for D (6 bases). This CDR3 comprises 15 residues. With 4 bases removed from V and 1 base from J, the gap between germline ends came to 11 bases. Germline CDR1 SGHNT, CDR2 YYREEE (reference sequence). The CDR3 nucleotides read TGTGCCAGCAGCCTCTTCGGGAGGAACACCGGGGAGCTGTTTTTT. It specifies CASSLFGRNTGELFF.

The chain uses TRBV5-6 and TRBJ1-3; no definite D call. Germline V gene lookup returns CDR1 SGHDT and CDR2 YYEEEE. The V end was cut by 0 bases, the J end by 2 bases, with 12 bases between. This CDR3 spans 16 amino acids. DNA of the CDR3: TGTGCCAGCAGCTTGGATCCCAGATTGGCTGGAAACACCATATATTTT. It yields the protein CASSLDPRLAGNTIYF.

The chain carries TRBV3-1 (or the pseudogene TRBV3-2) and TRBJ2-5, with D perhaps matching TRBD2 (6 bases). The V gene's germline CDR1 is LGHDT and CDR2 YNNKEL (reference sequence). Trimming cost V 1 base and J 3 bases, with 12 bases left between them. This CDR3 is 15 amino acids long. The chain's CDR3 is CASSQVRREEETQYF. For the CDR3, the DNA is TGTGCCAGCAGCCAAGTTCGGAGGGAAGAAGAGACCCAGTACTTC.

The chain links TRBV7-9 to TRBJ2-7, with a tentative D call TRBD2 (6 bases). Trimming removed 5 bases at V and 1 base at J, with 15 bases between. This CDR3 has 15 residues. Germline lookup yields CDR1 SEHNR and CDR2 FQNEAQ (reference sequence). CDR3 sequence: CASSPGGRTSYEQYF. CDR3 sequence (DNA): TGTGCCAGCAGCCCCGGAGGGCGGACTTCCTACGAGCAGTACTTC.

The chain has TRBV7-2 and TRBJ2-3; 11 nucleotides agree with TRBD2. Trimming cost V 4 bases and J 1 base; bases outside gene matches: 13. The CDR3 is 19 residues long. Germline lookup yields CDR1 SGHTA and CDR2 FQGNSA. CDR3 sequence: CASSSPKDSGRVGTDTQYF. The CDR3 DNA follows: TGTGCCAGCAGCTCACCCAAGGATAGCGGGAGGGTAGGCACAGATACGCAGTATTTT.

The chain carries TRBV27 and TRBJ1-2; D gene unclear. There are 14 residues in the CDR3. The V gene lost 0 bases and the J gene lost 6 bases, with 11 bases spanning the gap. Per germline, CDR1 MNHEY and CDR2 SMNVEV (reference sequence). CDR3 DNA: TGTGCCAGCAGTTTATCGATGCCGTCTAATGGCTACACCTTC. It translates to CASSLSMPSNGYTF.

The rearrangement joins TRBV28 to TRBJ1-5; no clear D. V lost 4 bases and J 1 base, leaving 14 bases between the germline ends. The germline gives CDR1 MDHEN, CDR2 SYDVKM. CDR3 length: 16 residues. CDR3 in DNA: TGTGCCAGCAGTTCGAGCGGGCTCGGGAGCAATCAGCCCCAGCATTTT. This sequence encodes CASSSSGLGSNQPQHF. Together with reference TRBV28 and TRBJ1-5, the CDR3 gives the full variable domain: DVKVTQSSRYLVKRTGEKVFLECVQDMDHENMFWYRQDPGLGLRLIYFSYDVKMKEKGDIPEGYSVSREKKERFSLILESASTNQTSMYLCASSSSGLGSNQPQHFGDGTRLSIL.

The V gene is TRBV2, the J gene TRBJ2-3, with TRBD1 identical over 7 bases. The germline V gene encodes CDR1 SNHLY and CDR2 FYNNEI. This CDR3 has 14 amino acids. Trimming cost V 6 bases and J 5 bases; bases outside gene matches: 8. The CDR3 protein is CASRLGTDGDTQYF. CDR3 in DNA: TGTGCCAGCAGGTTAGGGACAGATGGAGATACGCAGTATTTT.

This clone showed up just once. The chain links TRBV2 to TRBJ2-7; perhaps TRBD2 as D (6 bases). The CDR3 is 13 residues long. V gave up 5 bases and J gave up 2 bases, with 10 bases separating them. In germline, CDR1 is SNHLY, CDR2 FYNNEI. The DNA for the CDR3 is TGTGCCAGCAGTCTGGCGGGGCCCTACGAGCAGTACTTC. It is translated as CASSLAGPYEQYF.

The chain has TRBV11-3 and TRBJ2-3; possibly TRBD2 for D (5 bases). The V end was cut by 2 bases, the J end by 0 bases, with 18 bases between. Per the germline V gene, CDR1 is SGHNT and CDR2 is YENEEA. The CDR3 is 18 amino acids. The CDR3 region is CASSLSRSRADSTDTQYF. DNA of the CDR3: TGTGCCAGCAGCTTATCGAGATCGAGGGCGGATAGCACAGATACGCAGTATTTT.